The sequence of this TCR beta chain was determined in a study of shared clonotypes between healthy human individuals. With V trimmed by 5 bases and J by 7 bases, 9 bases remained unmatched. This CDR3 is built from 15 residues. Germline V gives CDR1 ENHRY, CDR2 SYGVKD. Everyone who donated was a Caucasian adult who lived in Nashville, Tennessee. The split of CD4+ cells yielded CD45RA+ naive and CD45RA-negative memory subsets. Sequencing was performed with immunoSEQ multiplex PCR; in TCRdb, only in-frame clones are kept and a portion is missing. The sample holds a few million clones, 85% to 95% seen once.

The chain uses TRBV10-3 and TRBJ2-1, with 9 bases aligning to TRBD2. The TCR originated in a man younger than 35 in good health. The sequencing input was naive CD4+ T cells sorted from blood. Stated subset: CD45RA+ positively selected. CDR3 protein: CAISPPERGVNEQFF. CDR3 DNA: TGTGCCATCAGTCCCCCGGAGCGGGGGGTGAATGAGCAGTTCTTC.